This T cell receptor (beta chain) derives from a study of siplizumab effects on memory and regulatory T cells. For this clone: What it recognizes is unknown.

General study points: No more than a minor fraction of alloreactive clones could be traced back to unstimulated subsets.

Here immunoSEQ multiplex PCR was the method, and the copy in TCRdb shows in-frame clones only, minus some. The sample records around 100,000 clones, 94% being singletons. Germline CDR1 is SGHTA and CDR2 is FQGNSA. The V segment lost 5 bases and the J segment 1 base; nucleotides outside the gene matches: 5. There are 15 residues in the CDR3. Input material: non-Treg CD4+ T cells sorted from blood. This sequence originates from a human donor in good health. V is TRBV7-2 and J is TRBJ2-1; 7 bases agree with TRBD1. CDR3 DNA sequence: TGTGCCAGCAGCAACTCGACAGGGTCCTACAATGAGCAGTTCTTC. Amino acid sequence: CASSNSTGSYNEQFF.